This TCR beta chain was captured in a study of T cell responses to AZD1222 COVID-19 vaccine. Points from the study as a whole: Spike-spanning, vaccine-associated CD4 TCRs were dominant at 160-218 and 743-854.

TCRdb keeps only in-frame clones here, not all; method: immunoSEQ multiplex PCR. The table records roughly 120,000 clones, roughly nine tenths of them present only once. On this clone itself: Its antigen is unidentified.

The sample here was peripheral blood, taken on day 0 of AZD1222 vaccination. This TCR derives from an adult in good health.

The chain's CDR3 is CASSLVLRRDTEAFF. CDR3 bases: TGTGCCAGCAGCTTAGTACTCCGACGGGACACTGAAGCTTTCTTT. J is TRBJ1-1 and V is TRBV11-2, with D unresolved. Germline CDR1 SGHAT, CDR2 FQNNGV. Trimming stripped 1 base from V and 3 bases from J, with 12 bases between. The CDR3 consists of 15 residues.